This T cell receptor beta chain was obtained from a study of patients and donors after allogeneic stem cell transplantation. TCRdb passed the RT-PCR reads through MiXCR, listing each CDR3 protein once. The sample consists of about 960,000 distinct CDR3 sequences, more than 15% of them appearing once. This CDR3 has 15 amino acids. Germline V gene lookup returns CDR1 DFQATT and CDR2 SNEGSKA (reference sequence). V was pared by 2 bases and J by 0 bases, with 8 bases between. Sequenced material: blood, either unsorted or a sorted T cell fraction (not recorded which). The TCR sequence derives from a human donor who was either an allogeneic HSCT recipient or a stem cell or donor lymphocyte infusion donor (not recorded which). It is not recorded whose cells these are; they may come from a transplant donor. The chain carries TRBV20-1 and TRBJ1-6; D unresolved. The CDR3 DNA reads as TGCAGTGCTAGATTCCAGAGCTCCTATAATTCACCCCTCCACTTT. It yields the protein CSARFQSSYNSPLHF.